This T cell receptor (beta chain) was found in a study of blood T cells in healthy people across ages. The germline gives CDR1 SGHRS, CDR2 YFSETQ. J gave up 0 bases and V 5 bases, and 9 bases lay outside the gene matches. The CDR3 is made up of 18 amino acids. Each donor gave 9.5 to 10 milliliters of peripheral blood. Primed by a sample-barcoded 5' primer and a J-beta primer mix, a second PCR proceeded for about 6 to 11 cycles. Researchers report that a template-switch adaptor with 12 random nucleotides tagged each cDNA molecule. TCRdb re-called the 5' RACE reads through MiXCR, storing one row per CDR3 protein. Among about 1.1 million distinct CDR3 sequences listed, under 40% were seen once. This clonotype was observed a handful of times.

V gene TRBV5-1 combines with J gene TRBJ2-6, with 9 positions matching TRBD1. Material for sequencing was blood. This clonotype originated in a man between 18 and 29 years old in good health. The CDR3 DNA reads TGCGCCAGCAGTCCTCTAGGACAGGGGTACTCTGGGGCCAACGTCCTGACTTTC. Translation gives CASSPLGQGYSGANVLTF.